Listed here are 9 T cell receptor beta chains from one sample, sequenced in a study of cytomegalovirus exposure and HLA in healthy donors. 13 Jbeta primers and 60 Vbeta primers were used for the PCR. The assay was immunoSEQ multiplex PCR, and TCRdb's table has in-frame clones only and misses some. The table lists about 140,000 clones, approximately 80% of them singletons. Input material: PBMCs. These receptors all stem from a woman aged 60 to 75 in good health and CMV-seropositive.

The chain is built from TRBV27 and TRBJ1-5; no reliable D call. This CDR3 comprises 12 residues. V dropped 9 bases and J dropped 1 base, with 7 bases sitting between them. Germline lookup yields CDR1 MNHEY and CDR2 SMNVEV (reference sequence). The CDR3 DNA is TGTGCCAGTTTGAGAAGCAATCAGCCCCAGCATTTT. Residues: CASLRSNQPQHF.

The chain uses TRBV5-4 and TRBJ1-1; the D gene is possibly TRBD1 (6 bases). Germline V lookup: CDR1 SGHNT, CDR2 YYREEE (reference sequence). Trimming pared 0 bases from V and 0 bases from J, leaving 9 bases between. The CDR3 spans 15 residues. In nucleotides, the CDR3 is TGTGCCAGCAGCTTGGGGGGGGGCATGAACACTGAAGCTTTCTTT. It yields the protein CASSLGGGMNTEAFF.

The chain couples TRBV29-1 to TRBJ2-1, with a possible D match to TRBD2 (6 bases). Trimming shortened V by 2 bases and J by 9 bases, and 17 bases separated the two germline ends. Per the germline V gene, CDR1 is SQVTM and CDR2 is ANQGSEA. The CDR3 covers 14 residues. CDR3 sequence reads: CSVEPGPGLFEQFF. As DNA, the CDR3 is TGCAGCGTTGAACCGGGACCGGGACTTTTTGAGCAGTTCTTC.

The chain employs TRBV2 and TRBJ2-1; D is perhaps TRBD2 (5 bases). Germline CDR1 and CDR2: SNHLY and FYNNEI. The V and J ends lost 8 bases and 2 bases respectively, with 13 bases between them. The CDR3 loop spans 14 amino acids. The CDR3, as DNA: TGTGCCAGCGCTTTGGGAGTCCCCTACAATGAGCAGTTCTTC. Translating gives CASALGVPYNEQFF.

Concerning this clone: As the CDR3 is not closed by the conserved phenylalanine or tryptophan, this likely results from a read error. The chain couples TRBV28 to TRBJ2-3, with TRBD2 matching 7 bases. Trimming cost V 1 base and J 4 bases; bases outside gene matches: 5. Per the germline V gene, CDR1 is MDHEN and CDR2 is SYDVKM. The CDR3 has 15 residues. CDR3 region: CASSLYAGESDTQYL. CDR3 coding DNA: TGTGCCAGCAGTTTATACGCGGGAGAGTCAGATACGCAGTATCTT.

This sequence joins TRBV4-1 and TRBJ2-7, with 7 bases fitting TRBD1. J was trimmed by 4 bases and V by 5 bases; bases with no gene match: 2. Per the germline V gene, CDR1 is MGHRA and CDR2 is YSYEKL. The CDR3 totals 12 residues. This chain's CDR3 is CASSSTGYEQYF. In DNA, the CDR3 is TGCGCCAGCAGCTCGACAGGGTACGAGCAGTACTTC.

The V and J genes are TRBV4-2 and TRBJ1-4; weak D call: TRBD1 (5 bases). This CDR3 has 18 amino acids. The V end lost 0 bases, the J end lost 0 bases, and 14 bases lay between the germline ends. Per germline, CDR1 LGHNA and CDR2 YNFKEQ. As DNA, the CDR3 is TGTGCCAGCAGCCAAGAAGAGGTACAGGCTTCAACTAATGAAAAACTGTTTTTT. Residues: CASSQEEVQASTNEKLFF.

This chain joins TRBV29-1 and TRBJ2-7, with TRBD2 matching 8 bases. This CDR3 region has 14 residues. CDR1 and CDR2 from the germline V gene are SQVTM and ANQGSEA. J lost 3 bases, V lost 0 bases, and 4 bases had no gene match. The CDR3 here is CSVEDLGGDYEQYF. The CDR3 DNA follows: TGCAGCGTTGAAGATCTCGGGGGGGACTACGAGCAGTACTTC.

The chain is built from TRBV10-3 and TRBJ2-7; 12 positions agree with TRBD2. The ends lost 6 bases at V and 2 bases at J; junction bases unmatched: 8. Germline V gives CDR1 ENHRY, CDR2 SYGVKD. The length of the CDR3 is 16 residues. CDR3 nucleotide sequence: TGTGCCATCAGCCGACTAGCGGGGGACTTAACCTACGAGCAGTACTTC. It is translated as CAISRLAGDLTYEQYF.